The sequence of this T cell receptor beta chain was determined in a study of T cell repertoires in cytomegalovirus infection. At the level of the study: Indicated by public TCR beta signatures were CMV infection and matching HLA type.

TCRdb re-called the reads through MiXCR, storing one row per CDR3 protein. The sample gives about 310,000 distinct CDR3 sequences, under 20% of which show up once; more than 10% is in the top ten. In its sample, this clonotype was seen a few times. As yet, its antigen is unknown. The V end lost 0 bases, the J end lost 0 bases, and 8 bases lay between the germline ends. CDR1 and CDR2 from the germline V gene are DFQATT and SNEGSKA (reference sequence). This CDR3 is 14 amino acids long. Study observations and caveats: Cumulative frequency (of public TCR beta family members) identified carriers of CMV plus the relevant HLA. Dominant in the ex vivo response were TCR beta clonotypes restricted by HLA-C and specific for CMV.

The TCR was taken from a human donor in good health (CMV status not recorded). Some clones in this sample may be carry-over from other donors' samples. The sample comprised PBMCs. The chain recombines TRBV20-1 with TRBJ1-2, with D tentatively TRBD1 (6 bases). CDR3 sequence: CSAREAGANYGYTF. CDR3 in DNA: TGCAGTGCTAGAGAGGCAGGGGCTAACTATGGCTACACCTTC.